The 16 T cell receptor beta chains presented below share a single source sample, sequenced in a study of OX40 agonist ivuxolimab in advanced cancers. Libraries were prepared by immunoSEQ multiplex PCR; TCRdb keeps only in-frame clonotypes and omits some of them. The data contain some 100,000 clones, around 84% of them singletons. Sample: CD4+ or CD8+ T cells sorted from blood, taken in a trial of the OX40 agonist ivuxolimab. These receptor sequences come from an adult with an advanced solid tumor such as melanoma, head and neck, liver or kidney cancer.

The V call is TRBV25-1, the J call TRBJ2-7; weak D call: TRBD1 (7 bases). V dropped 4 bases and J dropped 6 bases, with 10 bases sitting between them. Germline V gene lookup returns CDR1 MGHDK and CDR2 SYGVNS. This CDR3 is 12 amino acids long. The CDR3, as DNA: TGTGCCAGCAGTGGCGGGACAGCCGAGCAGTACGTC. Translated: CASSGGTAEQYV.

The chain combines TRBV7-3 with TRBJ2-5; 11 bases match TRBD2. The trim removed 6 bases at V and 4 bases at J, leaving 7 bases unmatched. This CDR3 comprises 15 residues. Germline V lookup: CDR1 SGHTA, CDR2 FQGTGA. In DNA, the CDR3 is TGTGCCAGCAGTAGTAGCGGGGGGGCCAGAGAGACCCAGTACTTC. Its protein is CASSSSGGARETQYF.

The V gene is TRBV5-5, the J gene TRBJ2-7; D may be TRBD2 (6 bases). Germline CDR1 and CDR2: SGHKS and YYEKEE (reference sequence). This CDR3 comprises 15 residues. V dropped 2 bases and J dropped 2 bases, with 14 bases sitting between them. The DNA of the CDR3 is TGTGCCAGCAGCTTCGGAGGGGATTCTACCTACGAGCAGTACTTC. It is translated as CASSFGGDSTYEQYF.

The chain couples TRBV28 to TRBJ2-7; D uncertain. CDR3 length: 13 amino acids. V was shortened by 4 bases and J by 2 bases, with 9 bases between the two germline ends. Germline V gene data show CDR1 as MDHEN and CDR2 as SYDVKM. The CDR3: CASSSDGTYEQYV. The DNA for the CDR3 is TGTGCCAGCAGTTCGGACGGAACCTACGAGCAGTACGTC.

The chain combines TRBV5-4 with TRBJ1-2, with 7 bases matching TRBD1. In germline, CDR1 is SGHNT, CDR2 YYREEE (reference sequence). The CDR3 sequence is 16 residues long. With 4 bases clipped from V and 1 base from J, the junction kept 10 bases outside the gene matches. DNA for the CDR3: TGTGCCAGCAGCCAACAGGGGAGGAGTGTTAACTATGGCTACACCTTC. Residues: CASSQQGRSVNYGYTF.

V gene TRBV9 combines with J gene TRBJ1-1; D is undetermined. Germline CDR1 and CDR2: SGDLS and YYNGEE. CDR3 length: 15 residues. Deletions cut 0 bases from V and 0 bases from J, with 9 bases between. This chain's CDR3 is CASSVGLDLNTEAFF. As DNA, the CDR3 is TGTGCCAGCAGCGTAGGGCTGGACCTGAACACTGAAGCTTTCTTT.

This clone was counted a few times. J is TRBJ1-1 and V is TRBV20-1; D remains ambiguous. This CDR3 contains 11 residues. Looked up from germline, CDR1 is DFQATT and CDR2 is SNEGSKA (reference sequence). The ends were cut back, 6 bases at V and 6 bases at J, with 11 bases in the middle. The chain's CDR3 is CSATIGAEAFF. Written as DNA, the CDR3 is TGCAGTGCCACGATCGGGGCTGAAGCTTTCTTT.

The gene calls are TRBV30 and TRBJ1-1; D remains unclear. Trimming removed 4 bases from V and 4 bases from J, with 16 bases in between. In germline, CDR1 is GTSNPN, CDR2 SVGIG (reference sequence). The CDR3 extends over 14 amino acids. The CDR3 region has the DNA TGTGCCTGGACCCGTCGGAGGGCGGGCACTGAAGCTTTCTTT. Translated, it gives CAWTRRRAGTEAFF.

V usage is TRBV9 and J usage is TRBJ1-2, with TRBD1 identical over 10 bases. The CDR3 runs 15 residues. The germline CDR1 and CDR2 sequences are SGDLS and YYNGEE. Unmatched junction bases numbered 9, after V lost 2 bases and J lost 8 bases. CDR3 coding DNA: TGTGCCAGCAGCGTCAAGGGGGGACAGGGGTACGGCTACACCTTC. Translation: CASSVKGGQGYGYTF.

This clone has just a few counts. The rearrangement joins TRBV5-6 to TRBJ1-5; D remains unclear. With 0 bases removed from V and 0 bases from J, the gap between germline ends came to 10 bases. CDR1 is SGHDT, CDR2 YYEEEE, per germline. The CDR3 has 16 amino acids. CDR3 amino acids: CASSLDRVISNQPQHF. The CDR3 DNA is TGTGCCAGCAGCTTGGATAGGGTAATTAGCAATCAGCCCCAGCATTTT.

The chain carries TRBV28 and TRBJ1-1; 7 nucleotides match TRBD1. V trimming: 4 bases; J trimming: 5 bases; junction bases outside the gene matches: 10. This CDR3 contains 15 residues. In germline, CDR1 is MDHEN, CDR2 SYDVKM. The CDR3 DNA reads TGTGCCAGCAGTTCGCCTCCCCAACAGGGGACTGAAGCTTTCTTT. Residues: CASSSPPQQGTEAFF.

To note about this clone: One end of the junction varies from germline; a read error may be responsible. The genes are TRBV28 and TRBJ1-2; tentative D call: TRBD1 (6 bases). Germline V lookup: CDR1 MDHEN, CDR2 SYDVKM. This CDR3 contains 14 residues. CDR3 amino acids: CASILQGGDYGYTF. Written as DNA, the CDR3 is TGTGCCAGCATTTTACAGGGTGGTGACTATGGCTACACCTTC.

This clone appeared once. The chain employs TRBV19 and TRBJ2-3; 8 bases are a match to TRBD2. V was pared by 4 bases and J by 1 base, with 7 bases of the junction left unmatched. Germline V lookup: CDR1 LNHDA, CDR2 SQIVND (reference sequence). The CDR3 covers 16 residues. CDR3 coding DNA: TGTGCCAGTAGTACACGTAGCGGGGTGGGCACAGATACGCAGTATTTT. Translation: CASSTRSGVGTDTQYF.

The V call is TRBV20-1, the J call TRBJ2-5; weak D call: TRBD2 (6 bases). CDR1 and CDR2 (germline): DFQATT, SNEGSKA (reference sequence). The length of the CDR3 is 11 residues. Written as DNA, the CDR3 is TGCGCCGCGGGTCGGGGAGGGACCCAGTACTTC. It yields the protein CAAGRGGTQYF.

The chain recombines TRBV12-5 with TRBJ2-7, with a tentative D call TRBD1 (6 bases). The V and J ends lost 4 bases and 4 bases respectively, with 11 bases between them. Germline-derived CDR1 and CDR2 are LGHNT and FRNRAP. The CDR3 length is 13 residues. Written as DNA, the CDR3 is TGTGCTAGTGGTTCGATGGACAGTTACGAGCAGTACTTC. It specifies CASGSMDSYEQYF.

The chain combines TRBV7-2 with TRBJ1-5, with D perhaps matching TRBD1 (5 bases). There are 17 residues in the CDR3. V shed 1 base and J shed 3 bases, with 16 bases lying between them. The germline gives CDR1 SGHTA, CDR2 FQGNSA. The CDR3 bases are TGTGCCAGCAGCTTAGATTGGGCAGGGAGGGTCAATCAGCCCCAGCATTTT. As protein: CASSLDWAGRVNQPQHF.